The 9 T cell receptor beta chains below all came from one sample that was sequenced in a study of glioma-infiltrating T cells. Using RNA template, CDR3s of TCR alpha and beta were amplified with iRepertoire arm-PCR. TCRdb independently ran MiXCR on the multiplex PCR reads; one entry per CDR3 protein. Of 300,000 to 450,000 distinct CDR3 sequences in the sample, about two fifths are singletons; the top ten hold around 12%. The sequencing input was glioma tissue, nonneoplastic brain tissue, or PBMCs (not recorded which). The receptors were gathered from a human donor with low-grade glioma or glioblastoma, undergoing nonglioma brain surgery, or in good health (not recorded which).

A note on this clonotype: A much larger clone sits a single nucleotide away, making a read error possible. V gene TRBV20-1 combines with J gene TRBJ2-7; D uncertain. CDR3 size: 13 residues. Germline CDR1 reads DFQATT; CDR2 reads SNEGSKA (reference sequence). V was trimmed by 3 bases and J by 2 bases, leaving 11 bases between them. The CDR3: CSASDTKTYEQYF. The CDR3 DNA reads TGCAGTGCTAGCGATACAAAAACCTACGAGCAGTACTTC.

On this clonotype: Since the CDR3 does not end with the conserved phenylalanine or tryptophan, this likely comes from a read error. The rearrangement links TRBV19 to TRBJ2-5, with 10 bases matching TRBD1. V lost 5 bases, J lost 3 bases, and 9 bases stayed unmatched. The germline gives CDR1 LNHDA, CDR2 SQIVND (reference sequence). The CDR3 is 16 amino acids. This CDR3 is CASSPGPGTGEETQYL. The CDR3 DNA is TGTGCCAGTAGTCCAGGCCCCGGGACAGGGGAAGAGACCCAGTACCTC.

Worth noting for this clonotype: A much larger clone is a single base away; this may be a read error. The V call is TRBV25-1, the J call TRBJ2-1; the D is unclear. CDR3 size: 14 residues. Germline V gene data show CDR1 as MGHDK and CDR2 as SYGVNS. The CDR3 loop reads CASSGTPSYNKQFF. In DNA form, the CDR3 reads TGTGCCAGCAGTGGTACTCCTTCCTACAATAAGCAGTTCTTC.

This clonotype has a count of ten or more. This rearrangement joins TRBV28 to TRBJ1-5; D perhaps matches TRBD1 (5 bases). CDR1 is MDHEN and CDR2 is SYDVKM in the germline V gene. There are 13 residues in the CDR3. V was cut by 6 bases and J by 6 bases, with 12 bases left in between. For the CDR3, the DNA is TGTGCCAGCAGCCCTCCGGGACCTCAGCCCCAGCATTTT. It codes for CASSPPGPQPQHF.

About this clonotype itself: A single base separates this from a much larger clone, so it may be a read error. This chain uses TRBV6-6 with TRBJ2-7; TRBD2 aligns across 13 bases. In germline, CDR1 is MNHNY, CDR2 SVGAGI (reference sequence). CDR3 length equals 15 residues. Losses at the gene ends were 5 bases for V and 6 bases for J; bases not matched to a gene: 7. CDR3 DNA sequence: TGTGCCAGCAGTCCGACTAGCGGGAGGACCGTCGAGCAGTACTTC. Translation: CASSPTSGRTVEQYF.

This clonotype appeared a single time. Just one base apart from a much larger clone, this may be a read error. V is TRBV15 and J is TRBJ1-3; no clear D gene. CDR3 size: 15 residues. Deletions cut 4 bases from V and 4 bases from J, with 14 bases between. Germline V CDR1 and CDR2: LNHNV, YYDKDF (reference sequence). The CDR3 DNA sequence: TGTGCCACCAGCAAAGGCCGGGGATTGGGAAACACCATATATTTT. Amino acids: CATSKGRGLGNTIYF.

This clonotype was seen a single time. This may stem from a read error, because a much larger clone lies one nucleotide away. V and J are TRBV20-1 and TRBJ2-7; TRBD1 matches at 7 bases. From germline, CDR1 is DFQATT and CDR2 SNEGSKA (reference sequence). This CDR3 is 12 amino acids long. This chain's CDR3 is CSSREGALEQYF. The DNA for the CDR3 is TGCAGTTCTAGAGAGGGGGCACTCGAGCAGTACTTC.

This clonotype occurred many times. The chain is built from TRBV27 and TRBJ1-5; D perhaps matches TRBD1 (5 bases). Germline V gene data show CDR1 as MNHEY and CDR2 as SMNVEV (reference sequence). V lost 6 bases, J lost 9 bases, and 18 bases lay in between. CDR3 length: 14 residues. This CDR3 reads CASRLQVTVGPQHF. The DNA of the CDR3 is TGTGCCAGCAGGCTACAGGTCACCGTGGGGCCCCAGCATTTT.

There are a few counts of this clonotype. This chain links TRBV6-6 with TRBJ2-1; 9 positions match TRBD2. V lost 0 bases and J lost 0; bases outside the gene matches: 6. Germline values: CDR1 MNHNY, CDR2 SVGAGI (reference sequence). The CDR3 length is 18 residues. CDR3 DNA sequence: TGTGCCAGCAGTTACTCCGGGACTAGCCTGAGCTCCTACAATGAGCAGTTCTTC. Translation: CASSYSGTSLSSYNEQFF.